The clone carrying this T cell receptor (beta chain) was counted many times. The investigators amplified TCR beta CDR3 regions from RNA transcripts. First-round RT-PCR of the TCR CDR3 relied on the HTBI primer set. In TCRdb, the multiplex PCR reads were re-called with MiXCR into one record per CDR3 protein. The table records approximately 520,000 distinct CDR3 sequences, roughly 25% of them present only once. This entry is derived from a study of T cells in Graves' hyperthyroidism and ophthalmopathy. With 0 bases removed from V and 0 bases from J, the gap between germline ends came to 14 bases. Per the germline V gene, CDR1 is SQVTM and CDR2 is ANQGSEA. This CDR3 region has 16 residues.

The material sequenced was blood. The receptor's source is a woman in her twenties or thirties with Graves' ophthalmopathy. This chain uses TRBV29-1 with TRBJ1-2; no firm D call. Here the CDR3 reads CSVEDGPKGANYGYTF. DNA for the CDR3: TGCAGCGTTGAAGACGGACCTAAGGGAGCTAACTATGGCTACACCTTC.